A single sample gave rise to the 9 T cell receptor beta chains below, sequenced in a study of blood T cells in healthy people across ages. The use of a sample-barcoded 5' primer and a J-beta primer mix characterized a second PCR of roughly 6 to 11 cycles. From the 5' RACE reads, TCRdb called clonotypes with MiXCR, one entry per CDR3 protein. The data hold about 640,000 distinct CDR3 sequences, with under 70% observed a single time. Sequencing input: blood. The receptors come from a man aged 55-75 years in good health.

The CDR3 is CASSRQDSSTDTQYF. CDR3 nucleotide sequence: TGTGCCAGCAGCCGTCAGGATTCTAGCACAGATACGCAGTATTTT. The gene calls are TRBV6-5 and TRBJ2-3; D is uncertain. V shed 6 bases and J shed 0 bases, with 13 bases lying between them. The germline V gene encodes CDR1 MNHEY and CDR2 SVGAGI. The CDR3 length is 15 residues.

The CDR3 region is CASSQLAEYTNEQFF. The CDR3 DNA is TGTGCCAGCAGTCAACTAGCGGAGTATACCAATGAGCAGTTCTTC. The chain uses TRBV12-3 or TRBV12-4 and TRBJ2-1; TRBD2 matches 8 bases. The V segment lost 5 bases and the J segment 6 bases; nucleotides outside the gene matches: 9. This CDR3 has 15 amino acids.

This clonotype was observed a few times. The genes are TRBV20-1 and TRBJ2-7; the D gene could be TRBD1 or TRBD2 (5 bases each). The CDR3 is 14 amino acids. V was shortened by 1 base and J by 10 bases, with 20 bases between the two germline ends. The germline CDR1 and CDR2 sequences are DFQATT and SNEGSKA (reference sequence). The CDR3 coding sequence is TGCAGTGCTAGAGGGGACCTGGGGAGAAAGGGCCAGTACTTC. Amino acid sequence: CSARGDLGRKGQYF.

V and J are TRBV19 and TRBJ1-5, with D possibly matching TRBD1 (6 bases). Germline V gene data show CDR1 as LNHDA and CDR2 as SQIVND (reference sequence). V was cut by 6 bases and J by 1 base, with 7 bases left in between. This CDR3 is 13 amino acids long. CDR3 nucleotide sequence: TGTGCCAGTAGAAGGGGGAGCAATCAGCCCCAGCATTTT. This gives the protein CASRRGSNQPQHF.

In this sample, this clonotype turned up a few times. The chain has TRBV20-1 and TRBJ1-2, with D maybe TRBD1 (6 bases). This CDR3 region has 15 residues. Germline CDR1 and CDR2: DFQATT and SNEGSKA (reference sequence). Trimming stripped 6 bases from V and 0 bases from J, with 17 bases between. This CDR3 is CSAPPTGGTNYGYTF. For the CDR3, the DNA is TGCAGTGCCCCACCGACGGGGGGCACTAACTATGGCTACACCTTC.

The chain recombines TRBV3-1 with TRBJ1-1; a weak D match, TRBD1 (6 bases). The length of the CDR3 is 14 residues. Per germline, CDR1 LGHDT and CDR2 YNNKEL (reference sequence). V lost 4 bases, J lost 3 bases, and 12 bases lay in between. CDR3 nucleotide sequence: TGTGCCAGCAGCCGGCGGGACACATACACTGAAGCTTTCTTT. Its translation: CASSRRDTYTEAFF.

Remarks on this clonotype: This may be a read error: a much more frequent sequence differs by one nucleotide. The chain carries TRBV3-1 and TRBJ2-1; unclear D gene. The J call is in doubt because the DNA end fits TRBJ2-7 better. CDR1 is LGHDT, CDR2 YNNKEL, per germline (reference sequence). This CDR3 region has 11 residues. The CDR3 sequence: CVSSHMGEQYF. The CDR3 nucleotides read TGTGTCAGCAGTCATATGGGTGAGCAGTACTTC.

V and J are TRBV7-9 and TRBJ1-2; D gene uncertain. V lost 1 base, J lost 4 bases, and 13 bases lay in between. The germline V gene has CDR1 SEHNR and CDR2 FQNEAQ (reference sequence). The CDR3 extends over 15 amino acids. CDR3 nucleotides: TGTGCCAGCAGCTTAGATGTGGTAAAGGGCTATGGCTACACCTTC. Translating gives CASSLDVVKGYGYTF.

V and J are TRBV10-3 and TRBJ2-1; 7 nucleotides agree with TRBD2. This CDR3 is built from 17 residues. The V gene end was trimmed by 11 bases and the J gene end by 2 bases; junction bases not matched to a gene: 18. Germline assignment: CDR1 ENHRY and CDR2 SYGVKD. CDR3 sequence reads: CASTAFSGTTTYNEQFF. The CDR3 DNA reads as TGTGCCTCCACCGCTTTCTCCGGGACTACAACCTACAATGAGCAGTTCTTC.